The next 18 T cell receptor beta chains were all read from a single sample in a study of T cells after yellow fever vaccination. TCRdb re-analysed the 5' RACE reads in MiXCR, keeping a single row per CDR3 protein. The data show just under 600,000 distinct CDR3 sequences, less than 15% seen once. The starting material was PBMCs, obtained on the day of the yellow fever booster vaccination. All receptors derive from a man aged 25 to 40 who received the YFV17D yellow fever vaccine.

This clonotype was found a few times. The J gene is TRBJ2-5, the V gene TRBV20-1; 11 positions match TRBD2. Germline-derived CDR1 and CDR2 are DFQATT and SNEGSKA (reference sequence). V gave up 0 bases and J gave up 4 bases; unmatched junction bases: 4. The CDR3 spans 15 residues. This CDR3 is CSARDASGRSETQYF. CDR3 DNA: TGCAGTGCTAGAGACGCTAGCGGGAGGTCAGAGACCCAGTACTTC.

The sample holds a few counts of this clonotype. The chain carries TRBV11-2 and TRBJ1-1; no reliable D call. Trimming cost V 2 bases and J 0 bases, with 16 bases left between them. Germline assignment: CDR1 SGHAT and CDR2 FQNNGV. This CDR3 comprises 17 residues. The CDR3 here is CASSLFRVRSVNTEAFF. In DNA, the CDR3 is TGTGCCAGCAGCTTATTTCGGGTCAGATCCGTGAACACTGAAGCTTTCTTT.

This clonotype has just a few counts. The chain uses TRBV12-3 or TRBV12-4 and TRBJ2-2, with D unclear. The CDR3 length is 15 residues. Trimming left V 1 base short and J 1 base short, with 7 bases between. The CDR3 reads CASSLVRQNTGELFF. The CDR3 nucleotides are TGTGCCAGCAGTTTAGTGCGGCAGAACACCGGGGAGCTGTTTTTT.

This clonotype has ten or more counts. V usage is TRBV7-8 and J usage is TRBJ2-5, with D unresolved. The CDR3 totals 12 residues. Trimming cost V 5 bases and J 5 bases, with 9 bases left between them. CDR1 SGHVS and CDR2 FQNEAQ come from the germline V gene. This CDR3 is CASSPIGETQYF. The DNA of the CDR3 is TGTGCCAGCAGCCCAATCGGGGAGACCCAGTACTTC.

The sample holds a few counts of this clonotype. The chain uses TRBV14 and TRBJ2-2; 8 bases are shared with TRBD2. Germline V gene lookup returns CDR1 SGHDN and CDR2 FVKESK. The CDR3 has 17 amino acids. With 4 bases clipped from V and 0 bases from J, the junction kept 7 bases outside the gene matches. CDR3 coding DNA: TGTGCCAGCAGCCTACTGACTAGCGCTACGAACACCGGGGAGCTGTTTTTT. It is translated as CASSLLTSATNTGELFF.

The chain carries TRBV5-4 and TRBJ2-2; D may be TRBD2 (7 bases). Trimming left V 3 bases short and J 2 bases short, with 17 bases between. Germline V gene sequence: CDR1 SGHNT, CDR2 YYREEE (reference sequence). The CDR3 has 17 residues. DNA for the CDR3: TGTGCCAGCAGCTCCCAAGCGGGCGGGGGCAACACCGGGGAGCTGTTTTTT. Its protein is CASSSQAGGGNTGELFF.

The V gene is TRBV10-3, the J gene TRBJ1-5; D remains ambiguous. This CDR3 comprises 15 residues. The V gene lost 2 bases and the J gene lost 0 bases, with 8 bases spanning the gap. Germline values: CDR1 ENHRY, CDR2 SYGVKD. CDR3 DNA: TGTGCCATCAGTGAGCAGCATGATAGCAATCAGCCCCAGCATTTT. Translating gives CAISEQHDSNQPQHF.

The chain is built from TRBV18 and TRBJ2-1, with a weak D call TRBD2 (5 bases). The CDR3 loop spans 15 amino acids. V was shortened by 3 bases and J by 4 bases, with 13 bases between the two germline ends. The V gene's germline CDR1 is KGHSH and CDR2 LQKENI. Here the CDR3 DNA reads TGTGCCAGCTCACCCCGTCGGGCGGGTTACAATGAGCAGTTCTTC. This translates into CASSPRRAGYNEQFF.

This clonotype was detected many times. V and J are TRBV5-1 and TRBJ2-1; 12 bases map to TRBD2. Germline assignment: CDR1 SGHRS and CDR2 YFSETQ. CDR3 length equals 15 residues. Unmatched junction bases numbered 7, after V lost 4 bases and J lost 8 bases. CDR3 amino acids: CASSTGTSGFDEQFF. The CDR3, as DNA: TGCGCCAGCAGCACCGGGACTAGCGGGTTTGATGAGCAGTTCTTC. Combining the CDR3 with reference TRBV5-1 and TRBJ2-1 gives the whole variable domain KAGVTQTPRYLIKTRGQQVTLSCSPISGHRSVSWYQQTPGQGLQFLFEYFSETQRNKGNFPGRFSGRQFSNSRSEMNVSTLELGDSALYLCASSTGTSGFDEQFFGPGTRLTVL.

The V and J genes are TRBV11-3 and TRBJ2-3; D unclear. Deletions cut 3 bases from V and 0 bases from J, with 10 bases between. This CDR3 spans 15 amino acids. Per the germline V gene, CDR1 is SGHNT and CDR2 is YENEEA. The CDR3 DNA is TGTGCCAGCAGCTTTGGCAGCCTTAGCACAGATACGCAGTATTTT. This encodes CASSFGSLSTDTQYF.

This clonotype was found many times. For the CDR3, the DNA is TGTGCCATCAGTGGGGGATTTTCTTGGAACACCGGGGAGCTGTTTTTT. It codes for CAISGGFSWNTGELFF. The chain carries TRBV10-3 and TRBJ2-2; no clear D gene. The CDR3 length is 16 residues. Germline V gives CDR1 ENHRY, CDR2 SYGVKD. V lost 4 bases and J 1 base, leaving 13 bases between the germline ends.

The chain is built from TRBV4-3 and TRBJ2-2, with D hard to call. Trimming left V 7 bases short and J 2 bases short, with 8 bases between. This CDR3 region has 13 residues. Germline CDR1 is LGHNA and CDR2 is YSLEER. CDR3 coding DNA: TGCGCCAGCAATGCAGACAACACCGGGGAGCTGTTTTTT. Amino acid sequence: CASNADNTGELFF.

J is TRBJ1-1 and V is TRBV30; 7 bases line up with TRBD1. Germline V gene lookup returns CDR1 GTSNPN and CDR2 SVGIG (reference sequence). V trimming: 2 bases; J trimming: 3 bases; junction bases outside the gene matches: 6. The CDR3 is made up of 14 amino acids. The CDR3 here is CAWSKGGADTEAFF. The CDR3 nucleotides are TGTGCCTGGAGTAAAGGGGGCGCGGACACTGAAGCTTTCTTT.

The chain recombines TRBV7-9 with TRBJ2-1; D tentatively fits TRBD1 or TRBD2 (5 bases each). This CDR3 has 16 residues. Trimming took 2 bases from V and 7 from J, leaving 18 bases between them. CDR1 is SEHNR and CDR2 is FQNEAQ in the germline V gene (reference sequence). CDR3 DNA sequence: TGTGCCAGCAGCTTAAGTACCGGGGCGCTAAGGAATGAGCAGTTCTTC. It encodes CASSLSTGALRNEQFF.

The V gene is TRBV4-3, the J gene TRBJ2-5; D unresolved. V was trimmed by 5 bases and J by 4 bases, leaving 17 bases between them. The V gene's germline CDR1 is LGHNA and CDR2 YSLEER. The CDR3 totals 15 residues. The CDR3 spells CASSFAVGGSETQYF. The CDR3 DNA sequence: TGCGCCAGCAGCTTCGCAGTCGGTGGTTCAGAGACCCAGTACTTC.

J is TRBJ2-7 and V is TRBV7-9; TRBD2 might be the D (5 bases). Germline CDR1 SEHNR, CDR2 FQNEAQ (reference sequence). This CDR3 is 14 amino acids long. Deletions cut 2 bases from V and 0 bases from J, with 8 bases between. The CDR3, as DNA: TGTGCCAGCAGCTTATTACTAGACTCCTACGAGCAGTACTTC. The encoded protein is CASSLLLDSYEQYF. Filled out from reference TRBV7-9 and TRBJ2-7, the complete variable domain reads DTGVSQNPRHKITKRGQNVTFRCDPISEHNRLYWYRQTLGQGPEFLTYFQNEAQLEKSRLLSDRFSAERPKGSFSTLEIQRTEQGDSAMYLCASSLLLDSYEQYFGPGTRLTVT.

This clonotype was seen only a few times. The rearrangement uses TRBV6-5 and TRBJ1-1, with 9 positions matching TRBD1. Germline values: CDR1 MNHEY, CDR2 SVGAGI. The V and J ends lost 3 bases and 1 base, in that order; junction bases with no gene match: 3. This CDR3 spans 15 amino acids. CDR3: CASSYSQGANTEAFF. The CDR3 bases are TGTGCCAGCAGTTATTCACAGGGGGCGAACACTGAAGCTTTCTTT.

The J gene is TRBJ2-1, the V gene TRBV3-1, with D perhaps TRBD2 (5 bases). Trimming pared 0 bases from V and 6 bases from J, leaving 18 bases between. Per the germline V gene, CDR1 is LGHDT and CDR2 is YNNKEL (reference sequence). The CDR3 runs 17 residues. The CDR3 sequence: CASSQDASPQGFNEQFF. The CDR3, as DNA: TGTGCCAGCAGCCAAGATGCTAGCCCCCAAGGATTCAATGAGCAGTTCTTC.